This TCR beta chain was obtained from a study of shared clonotypes between healthy human individuals. Study results and limitations: The study found roughly 5% of naive CD4 clonotypes shared across four donors.

Sequencing used immunoSEQ multiplex PCR; TCRdb keeps in-frame clones, though not all of them. The sample holds about 590,000 clones, around 95% seen once. A word on this clone: Its antigen is undetermined.

CD45RO-negative CD8 cells positively selected for CCR7 made up the naive population, which excluded terminally differentiated effector memory CD45RA+ cells. The CDR3 is 14 residues long. CDR1 and CDR2 (germline): SNHLY, FYNNEI. The V end lost 10 bases, the J end lost 0 bases, and 16 bases lay between the germline ends. The genes are TRBV2 and TRBJ2-7; the D gene is possibly TRBD1 (5 bases). Sequencing was done on a sample of naive CD8+ T cells sorted from blood. The source is a woman in her twenties or thirties in good health. CDR3 bases: TGTGCCACCAGCGACAGTTTCGGCTCCTACGAGCAGTACTTC. It is translated as CATSDSFGSYEQYF.